A selection of T cell receptor beta chains follows, all from one sample in a study of cytomegalovirus exposure and HLA in healthy donors. Clones were read by immunoSEQ multiplex PCR, and TCRdb kept only the in-frame ones, dropping some. The sample lists 90,000 to 130,000 clones, under 85% seen once, with about 4.9% in the top ten. The sample was PBMCs. Receptors originate from a young man in good health and CMV-seropositive. The CDR3 runs from the conserved cysteine through the conserved F or W. D genes are given only for firm matches. A clone size is listed for some rows: how often the clone was seen (once, few, many), or a class if it is expanded.

CDR3,DNA,J,D,V,size
CATSRDPAGVGGELFF,TGTGCCACCAGCAGAGATCCAGCGGGGGTTGGCGGGGAGCTGTTTTTT,TRBJ2-2,TRBD2,TRBV15,few
CASSIGGGYGYTF,TGTGCCAGTAGTATAGGGGGCGGCTATGGCTACACCTTC,TRBJ1-2,NA,TRBV19,NA
CATNGRGLGFYGYTF,TGTGCCACCAATGGGCGGGGGTTAGGTTTTTATGGCTACACCTTC,TRBJ1-2,NA,TRBV28,NA
CAWSVQSDQPQHF,TGTGCCTGGAGTGTACAAAGCGATCAGCCCCAGCATTTT,TRBJ1-5,NA,TRBV30,few
CASSEGDRHNSPLHF,TGTGCCAGCAGTGAAGGGGACAGACATAATTCACCCCTCCACTTT,TRBJ1-6,TRBD1,TRBV6-1,NA
CASRRTSEETQYF,TGTGCCAGCAGGCGGACTAGCGAAGAGACCCAGTACTTC,TRBJ2-5,TRBD2,TRBV2,once
CASSIRGQGRADTQYF,TGTGCCAGTAGTATAAGGGGACAGGGAAGGGCAGATACGCAGTATTTT,TRBJ2-3,TRBD1,TRBV19,few
CASSLGQVYGYTF,TGTGCCAGCAGCTTAGGTCAGGTCTATGGCTACACCTTC,TRBJ1-2,NA,TRBV7-2,NA
CASSRGQEGTGELFF,TGTGCCAGCAGCAGGGGCCAGGAGGGCACCGGGGAGCTGTTTTTT,TRBJ2-2,NA,TRBV5-4,NA
CASSGTATNYGYTF,TGTGCCAGCAGTGGGACAGCTACTAACTATGGCTACACCTTC,TRBJ1-2,TRBD1,TRBV28,NA
CAAGQEEYGYTF,TGTGCCGCCGGACAGGAGGAATATGGCTACACCTTC,TRBJ1-2,TRBD1,TRBV6-5,NA
CASSESTSGGPIRNEQFF,TGCGCCAGCAGTGAGTCTACTAGCGGGGGCCCCATCCGGAATGAGCAGTTCTTC,TRBJ2-1,TRBD2,TRBV10-2,once
CAWGRGFYEQYF,TGTGCCTGGGGCAGGGGGTTCTACGAGCAGTACTTC,TRBJ2-7,TRBD1,TRBV30,few
CASSLSGGVIGTQYF,TGTGCCAGCAGTCTCTCCGGGGGGGTCATTGGTACGCAGTATTTT,TRBJ2-3,TRBD2,TRBV2,NA
CASRPSGWDEQFF,TGTGCCAGCAGGCCTAGCGGGTGGGATGAGCAGTTCTTC,TRBJ2-1,TRBD2,TRBV28,NA
CASSLVAGMNTEAFF,TGTGCCAGCAGCTTGGTCGCGGGAATGAACACTGAAGCTTTCTTT,TRBJ1-1,NA,TRBV5-4,NA
CASSIHRGQGYEQYF,TGCGCCAGCAGCATACACAGGGGACAGGGATACGAGCAGTACTTC,TRBJ2-7,TRBD1,TRBV5-1,NA
CASSPQSSSFTDTQYF,TGTGCCAGTAGTCCCCAGAGCTCTAGCTTCACAGATACGCAGTATTTT,TRBJ2-3,NA,TRBV19,few
CAAEGNTEAFF,TGTGCCGCGGAAGGGAACACTGAAGCTTTCTTT,TRBJ1-1,NA,TRBV28,NA
CASTRDSGNTIYF,TGTGCCAGCACCAGGGACTCTGGAAACACCATATATTTT,TRBJ1-3,NA,TRBV14,NA
CASSLDTGAISNTEAFF,TGTGCCAGCAGCTTAGATACAGGGGCGATCTCGAACACTGAAGCTTTCTTT,TRBJ1-1,TRBD1,TRBV11-2,NA
CASSIDDGMITEAFF,TGCGCCAGCAGCATCGACGACGGGATGATTACTGAAGCTTTCTTT,TRBJ1-1,NA,TRBV5-1,NA
CASSLPTGGNIDEQFF,TGCGCCAGCAGCTTGCCGACAGGGGGCAATATCGATGAGCAGTTCTTC,TRBJ2-1,TRBD1,TRBV5-1,NA
CASSERGPEVGGYTF,TGCGCCAGCAGCGAAAGGGGCCCCGAAGTGGGAGGCTACACCTTC,TRBJ1-2,NA,TRBV5-1,NA
CAWSRGFDEQFF,TGTGCCTGGAGTCGAGGGTTCGATGAGCAGTTCTTC,TRBJ2-1,NA,TRBV30,NA
CASAGDRRGYNSPLHF,TGTGCCAGCGCGGGGGACCGGAGGGGCTATAATTCACCCCTCCACTTT,TRBJ1-6,NA,TRBV6-6,NA
CASRRGPTETQYF,TGTGCCAGCAGGAGGGGGCCCACCGAGACCCAGTACTTC,TRBJ2-5,TRBD1,TRBV2,NA
CASSASTSGDTQYF,TGTGCCAGCAGCGCCTCGACTAGCGGGGATACGCAGTATTTT,TRBJ2-3,TRBD2,TRBV11-2,NA
CAWRNPGSSNQPQHF,TGTGCCTGGAGAAATCCGGGATCTAGCAATCAGCCCCAGCATTTT,TRBJ1-5,NA,TRBV30,NA
CASSDRGADEQYF,TGTGCCAGCAGTGATCGGGGGGCGGACGAGCAGTACTTC,TRBJ2-7,NA,TRBV2,few
CASSVVPGQGKEETQYF,TGTGCCAGCAGTGTAGTCCCGGGACAGGGAAAGGAAGAGACCCAGTACTTC,TRBJ2-5,TRBD1,TRBV2,NA
CASSQDGTGISTDTQYF,TGCGCCAGCAGCCAAGATGGGACAGGAATTTCCACAGATACGCAGTATTTT,TRBJ2-3,TRBD1,TRBV4-1,medium-sized
CAWSRTLNTEAFF,TGTGCCTGGAGTCGGACACTGAACACTGAAGCTTTCTTT,TRBJ1-1,NA,TRBV30,NA
CASSEGGLSRNQPQHF,TGTGCCAGCAGTGAAGGAGGGCTGTCCCGTAATCAGCCCCAGCATTTT,TRBJ1-5,NA,TRBV2,NA
CASGPGINSPLHF,TGTGCCAGCGGGCCGGGGATTAATTCACCCCTCCACTTT,TRBJ1-6,NA,TRBV2,NA
CASSLRGGGTDTQYF,TGCGCCAGCAGCTTGAGGGGGGGCGGCACAGATACGCAGTATTTT,TRBJ2-3,NA,TRBV5-1,NA
CASSWTSDNQPQHF,TGTGCCAGCAGCTGGACTAGCGACAATCAGCCCCAGCATTTT,TRBJ1-5,NA,TRBV7-2,NA
CASSSDRQNTEAFF,TGTGCCAGCAGCTCCGACAGACAGAACACTGAAGCTTTCTTT,TRBJ1-1,NA,TRBV5-4,NA
CASSLAGGEAFF,TGTGCCAGCAGCTTAGCTGGAGGTGAAGCTTTCTTT,TRBJ1-1,NA,TRBV7-9,NA
CASVGLAGTGELFF,TGTGCCAGTGTCGGACTAGCGGGGACCGGGGAGCTGTTTTTT,TRBJ2-2,TRBD2,TRBV2,NA
CASGLTGSSYGYTF,TGTGCCAGCGGATTGACAGGATCTAGCTATGGCTACACCTTC,TRBJ1-2,NA,TRBV28,NA
CATSRGAGVRANEKLFF,TGTGCCACCAGCAGAGGGGCGGGGGTTAGAGCTAATGAAAAACTGTTTTTT,TRBJ1-4,NA,TRBV15,few
CASSAGTAEETQYF,TGTGCCAGCAGCGCCGGGACAGCAGAAGAGACCCAGTACTTC,TRBJ2-5,TRBD1,TRBV5-4,NA
CAWSVTGGQGQFF,TGTGCCTGGAGTGTAACAGGGGGCCAAGGGCAGTTCTTC,TRBJ2-1,TRBD1,TRBV30,NA
CASSLAGKGTEAFF,TGTGCCAGCAGTTTGGCAGGGAAGGGCACTGAAGCTTTCTTT,TRBJ1-1,NA,TRBV27,many
CASSLVPGQSSYNEQFF,TGTGCCAGCAGCTTAGTTCCGGGACAAAGCTCCTACAATGAGCAGTTCTTC,TRBJ2-1,NA,TRBV11-2,NA